The present TCR beta chain was sequenced within a study of T-cell reconstitution after alpha-beta-depleted transplantation in children. Study results and limitations: Reportedly, alpha-beta T cells present about two months post-transplant originated from several hundred expanded clones of graft origin. T-cell counts and diversity at one year post-transplant came mainly from newly produced T cells. In some patients, recipient T cells and intrathymic progenitors surviving conditioning explained high day-60 diversity.

Per germline, CDR1 MNHNS and CDR2 SASEGT. CDR3 size: 14 residues. Trimming removed 4 bases from V and 8 bases from J, with 15 bases in between. The TCRbeta library incorporated unique molecular identifiers. Each CDR3 protein gets one entry after TCRdb re-called the PCR reads with MiXCR. The sample consists of hundreds of thousands of distinct CDR3 sequences, about 12% of them appearing once. This clonotype was seen ten or more times. Its antigen remains unknown. This specimen consisted of PBMCs, obtained before TCRalphabeta/CD19-depleted stem cell transplant. The V call is TRBV6-1, the J call TRBJ2-1; a weak D match, TRBD2 (5 bases). The TCR was taken from a girl aged 2 to 9 with congenital amegakaryocytic thrombocytopenia, due to receive a stem cell transplant. In DNA, the CDR3 is TGTGCCAGCAGTGTGACGGTAGCAGCGGATGAGCAGTTCTTC. Amino acids: CASSVTVAADEQFF.